Listed below are T cell receptor beta chains from one sample, sequenced in a study of CD8 T cells in Susac syndrome. TCRdb analysed the immunoSEQ multiplex PCR reads with MiXCR anew, one entry per CDR3 protein. This sample has around 200,000 distinct CDR3 sequences; around 95% occur once, and the top ten carry about 0.1%. What was sequenced was CD4+ T cells from PBMCs. Source of these receptors: a human donor in good health. The CDR3 runs from the conserved cysteine through the conserved F or W.

V gene	J gene	CDR3 length	CDR3 protein
TRBV5-1	TRBJ2-5	16	CASSLGAGGNQETQYF
TRBV9	TRBJ2-2	16	CASSVPERTYTGELFF
TRBV24-1	TRBJ2-2	15	CATSESRPGVGELFF
TRBV18	TRBJ1-5	14	CASSLNARDQPQHF
TRBV20-1	TRBJ2-3	14	CSARPGLAGGPQYF
TRBV29-1	TRBJ1-3	14	CSVLIPRSGNTIYF
TRBV7-6	TRBJ1-6	13	CASSSEWNSPLHF
TRBV7-2	TRBJ1-3	14	CASSPTGSGNTIYF
TRBV28	TRBJ2-4	14	CASSLDAGSGIQYF
TRBV6-2/TRBV6-3	TRBJ2-7	15	CASSTTGTGVYEQYF
TRBV30	TRBJ2-2	15	CAWSSLTGGTGELFF
TRBV29-1	TRBJ1-1	14	CSVEGGQGFVSAFF
TRBV2	TRBJ2-2	16	CASSQRTGTNTGELFF
TRBV7-2	TRBJ2-2	16	CASSSYRVLNTGELFF
TRBV28	TRBJ1-2	10	CASSYYGYTF